This T cell receptor beta chain was profiled in a study of T cell repertoires in cytomegalovirus infection. Across the whole study: Shared public TCR beta signatures pointed to both CMV infection and a matching HLA type.

V lost 4 bases and J lost 2; bases outside the gene matches: 6. Germline CDR1 and CDR2: KGHDR and SFDVKD. The length of the CDR3 is 16 residues. A remark on this clonotype: Its target is not known.

Study outcomes and limitations: CMV-specific TCR beta clonotypes restricted by HLA-C dominated the ex vivo response.

One entry per CDR3 protein, called by TCRdb with MiXCR from the reads. This sample yields fewer than 1,000,000 distinct CDR3 sequences, of which roughly 30% are seen a single time; around 15% belongs to the top ten. This chain connects TRBV24-1 to TRBJ2-1; 8 bases line up with TRBD1. This clonotype was sampled from a human donor in good health (CMV status not recorded). Some clones in this sample may be carry-over from other donors' samples. The sequenced sample was cultured CD8+ T cells from PBMCs, obtained from culture after CMV antigen stimulation. CDR3 in amino acids: CATSDPTGDTYNEQFF. CDR3 bases: TGTGCCACCAGTGACCCGACAGGGGACACCTACAATGAGCAGTTCTTC.